This is a list of T cell receptor beta chains from one sample in a study of Graves' ophthalmopathy and Graves' hyperthyroidism. TCRdb itself ran the multiplex PCR reads through MiXCR, one entry per CDR3 protein. The sample lists some 400,000 distinct CDR3 sequences; roughly 18% were seen once. The specimen was peripheral blood. The receptors shown here come from a young woman with Graves' ophthalmopathy. The CDR3 runs from the conserved cysteine through the conserved F or W. A D gene is named only where the DNA matches it firmly. Not all rows give a size; the values are once, few, many and, for expanded clones, a class.

V gene,clone size,D gene,J gene,CDR3 DNA,CDR3 protein
TRBV14,-,-,TRBJ2-5,TGTGCCAGCAGCCGGCTGGACGGGACTCAACAAGAGACCCAGTACTTC,CASSRLDGTQQETQYF
TRBV27,many,-,TRBJ1-5,TGTGCCAGCAGTTTGAATTTCCGCCAAGGCAATCAGCCCCAGCATTTT,CASSLNFRQGNQPQHF
TRBV12-3/TRBV12-4,many,-,TRBJ1-5,TGTGCCAGCGTAACAGGGCCCGGACAGCCCCAGCATTTT,CASVTGPGQPQHF
TRBV11-1,few,TRBD2,TRBJ2-2,TGTGCCAGCAGCCCCGGAGTTGTGGGACTAGCGGGAACCACCGGGGAGCTGTTTTTT,CASSPGVVGLAGTTGELFF
TRBV19,many,-,TRBJ1-1,TGTGCCAGTAGTATCAGACCCGGGCTCATGAACACTGAAGCTTTCTTT,CASSIRPGLMNTEAFF
TRBV6-1,many,-,TRBJ1-5,TGTGCCAGCGGGACCCTGCGGGGGCAGGGGAATCAGCCCCAGCATTTT,CASGTLRGQGNQPQHF
TRBV6-2/TRBV6-3,-,TRBD2,TRBJ2-2,TGTGCCAGCAGTTACTCGAGCGGACTAGCGGGAGAAACGAACACCGGGGAGCTGTTTTTT,CASSYSSGLAGETNTGELFF
TRBV11-3,many,-,TRBJ2-5,TGTGCCAGCAGCTTCGGGACCGGATCTGGGACCCAGTACTTC,CASSFGTGSGTQYF
TRBV5-1,many,-,TRBJ2-7,TGCGCCAGCAGCTTGGCTGGTAGCGCCTCCTACGAGCAGTACTTC,CASSLAGSASYEQYF
TRBV28,-,TRBD1,TRBJ1-2,TGTGCCAGCAGTCCAATCGGGACAGTCCATGGCTACACCTTC,CASSPIGTVHGYTF
TRBV7-6,many,-,TRBJ2-7,TGTGCCAGCAGCTTAGCGTCGCAGGCTCACTACGAGCAGTACTTC,CASSLASQAHYEQYF
TRBV2,many,-,TRBJ1-2,TGTGCCAGCAGGTTGAGTACCAACTATGGCTACACCTTC,CASRLSTNYGYTF
TRBV28,many,-,TRBJ2-5,TGTGCCAGCAGTGGCGACCACCAAGAGACCCAGTACTTC,CASSGDHQETQYF
TRBV11-2,many,-,TRBJ2-7,TGTGCCAGCAGAAATAACAGGGTGGTAAGCGAGCAGTACTTC,CASRNNRVVSEQYF
TRBV4-1,many,-,TRBJ1-3,TGCGCCAGCGGGCTCCCCCTACCTGGAAACACCATATATTTT,CASGLPLPGNTIYF
TRBV11-2,many,-,TRBJ2-7,TGTGCCAGCAGCTTGGACGGGACAAATTACGAGCAGTACTTC,CASSLDGTNYEQYF
TRBV6-5,many,TRBD1,TRBJ2-5,TGTGCCAGCACCGATTCCTCAGGGGGCGTGGAGACCCAGTACTTC,CASTDSSGGVETQYF
TRBV19,many,TRBD2,TRBJ2-7,TGTGCCAGTAGTATGCCTCTAGCGGGGGTCTACGAGCAGTACTTC,CASSMPLAGVYEQYF
TRBV6-2/TRBV6-3,many,-,TRBJ2-7,TGTGCCAGCAGTTACTCTAGCAGATTAGCCTACGAGCAGTACTTC,CASSYSSRLAYEQYF
TRBV5-1,many,TRBD2,TRBJ2-5,TGCGCCAGCAGCCCAACTAGCGGGACCCGTCAAGAGACCCAGTACTTC,CASSPTSGTRQETQYF
TRBV30,many,TRBD2,TRBJ2-4,TGTGCCTGGAGTCCCCGAACTAGAGCGGGAGTGAACATTCAGTACTTC,CAWSPRTRAGVNIQYF
TRBV5-1,many,-,TRBJ2-2,TGCGCCAGCAGCTCCCGGGACTTAAACACCGGGGAGCTGTTTTTT,CASSSRDLNTGELFF
TRBV20-1,many,-,TRBJ2-2,TGCAGTGGCACGCTTCGGACGGGAAACACCGGGGAGCTGTTTTTT,CSGTLRTGNTGELFF
TRBV19,many,-,TRBJ2-7,TGTGCCAGTAGTATGGGTAATACCTACGAGCAGTACTTC,CASSMGNTYEQYF
TRBV28,many,-,TRBJ2-7,TGTGCCAGCATCAAGACAGGTTTTCCCTACGAGCAGTACTTC,CASIKTGFPYEQYF
TRBV28,-,TRBD2,TRBJ2-7,TGTGCCAGCAGTTTTGGACTAGCGGGATCCTACGAGCAGTACTTC,CASSFGLAGSYEQYF
TRBV7-3,-,-,TRBJ2-2,TGTGCCAGCAGCTCCCCGGGACAAGCCACCGGGGAGCTGTTTTTT,CASSSPGQATGELFF
TRBV27,many,TRBD1,TRBJ2-2,TGTGCCAGCAGTGTAACCGCCGGGACAGGGCACACCGGGGAGCTGTTTTTT,CASSVTAGTGHTGELFF
TRBV12-3/TRBV12-4,many,-,TRBJ1-2,TGTGCCAGCAGTTTATTTCGGGGAACCTATGGCTACACCTTC,CASSLFRGTYGYTF
TRBV24-1,many,-,TRBJ1-2,TGTGCCACCAGTGACGGGTTCTATGGCTACACCTTC,CATSDGFYGYTF
TRBV12-3/TRBV12-4,-,TRBD2,TRBJ2-5,TGTGCCAGCAGTTCCACTAGCGGGAGGGTGGAGACCCAGTACTTC,CASSSTSGRVETQYF
TRBV6-1,many,TRBD1,TRBJ1-2,TGTGCCAGCAGTGCAACAGGGGGCGGCTATGGCTACACCTTC,CASSATGGGYGYTF
TRBV4-3,many,TRBD1,TRBJ2-5,TGCGCCAGCAGCCCCGGGACAGGGGGCCCAGAGACCCAGTACTTC,CASSPGTGGPETQYF
TRBV20-1,many,TRBD1,TRBJ2-7,TGCAGTGCTAGAGGGGCAGGGGGCTACGAGCAGTACTTC,CSARGAGGYEQYF
TRBV5-1,many,-,TRBJ2-7,TGCGCCAGCAGCTTGGGGGGGACCTACGAGCAGTACTTC,CASSLGGTYEQYF
TRBV24-1,many,TRBD1,TRBJ2-5,TGTGCCACCAGTGCCCTTACCGGGACAGGGGAAGAGACCCAGTACTTC,CATSALTGTGEETQYF
TRBV20-1,many,-,TRBJ2-7,TGCAGTGCTATTCTTGGGGCATCCTACGAGCAGTACTTC,CSAILGASYEQYF
TRBV18,many,-,TRBJ2-7,TGTGCCAGCTCACCCTCAGAGGTAACCCAGTACTTC,CASSPSEVTQYF
TRBV3-1,many,TRBD1,TRBJ2-7,TGTGCCAGCAGCCAAGGAGGGTCTGGAGGGACAGGGCGAATTTACGAGCAGTACTTC,CASSQGGSGGTGRIYEQYF
TRBV30,many,TRBD1,TRBJ2-2,TGTGCCTGGAATCCACAGGGGGCCGGGGAGCTGTTTTTT,CAWNPQGAGELFF
TRBV10-3,-,TRBD2,TRBJ2-7,TGTGCCATCAGTGACCCAGCGGGAACGTACGAGCAGTACTTC,CAISDPAGTYEQYF
TRBV12-3/TRBV12-4,few,-,TRBJ2-2,TGTGCCAGCAGTCCCAGATTTACCAAACGAACCGGGGAGCTGTTTTTT,CASSPRFTKRTGELFF
TRBV6-2/TRBV6-3,many,-,TRBJ1-1,TGTGCCAGCAGTTACGGCGGCAGGGTGGGCACTGAAGCTTTCTTT,CASSYGGRVGTEAFF
TRBV6-2/TRBV6-3,few,-,TRBJ2-7,TGTGCCAGCAGTTACCCGGGCCTCTCCTACGAGCAGTACTTC,CASSYPGLSYEQYF
TRBV7-2,many,-,TRBJ2-5,TGTGCCAGCAGCTTAGGAACAGGGTGGGAGACCCAGTACTTC,CASSLGTGWETQYF
TRBV18,-,-,TRBJ2-2,TGTGCCAGCTCACCACCGACCCTGACCGGGGAGCTGTTTTTT,CASSPPTLTGELFF
TRBV10-1,many,-,TRBJ2-3,TGCGCCAGCAGTGCGAGCCCTAGCACAGATACGCAGTATTTT,CASSASPSTDTQYF
TRBV30,-,TRBD1,TRBJ1-2,TGTGCCGGGACAGGGCCCAATGGCTACACCTTC,CAGTGPNGYTF
TRBV3-1,many,TRBD2,TRBJ2-7,TGTGCCAGCAGCCGCTCTAGCGGGGGTCCCTACGAGCAGTACTTC,CASSRSSGGPYEQYF
TRBV20-1,many,-,TRBJ2-5,TGCAGTGCTAGCCCGAAAGGTCTACCTAGAGGGGAGACCCAGTACTTC,CSASPKGLPRGETQYF
TRBV5-1,-,-,TRBJ2-7,TGCGCCAGCAGCTTGGGAGCCGGGACTGCGAGCTCCTACGAGCAGTACTTC,CASSLGAGTASSYEQYF
TRBV12-3/TRBV12-4,many,-,TRBJ2-7,TGTGCCAGCAGTTCTATAGGGCAACTTTACGAGCAGTACTTC,CASSSIGQLYEQYF
TRBV6-1,-,-,TRBJ2-5,TGTGCCAGCACCCGACGGGGGACGCAAAAGACCCAGTACTTC,CASTRRGTQKTQYF
TRBV3-1,many,-,TRBJ1-2,TGTGCCAGCAGCCAAGGAACACAGTACTATGGCTACACCTTC,CASSQGTQYYGYTF
TRBV19,many,-,TRBJ2-5,TGTGCCAGTAGTAACCCGTGGACTTCTCAAGAGACCCAGTACTTC,CASSNPWTSQETQYF
TRBV12-3/TRBV12-4,-,-,TRBJ1-2,TGTGCCAGCACCTCTAACGAGGAACTCTATGGCTACACCTTC,CASTSNEELYGYTF
TRBV13,many,-,TRBJ2-7,TGTGCCAGCAGCGACCGGGACGGCTCCTACGAGCAGTACTTC,CASSDRDGSYEQYF
TRBV11-2,many,-,TRBJ1-1,TGTGCCAGCAGCTTAGAAATCTTCAGCACGAACACTGAAGCTTTCTTT,CASSLEIFSTNTEAFF